These 10 T cell receptor beta chains share one sample of origin, sequenced in a study of regulatory T cells in long-lasting Graves disease (dated by TCRdb to the early 2020s). Library preparation was by multiplex PCR. The sequencer listed for this sample is Illumina HiSeq 4000. iRepertoire HTBI primers and Arm-PCR amplification of CDR3 regions were used to construct TCR beta libraries. TCRdb reprocessed the public reads (quality trimming at Q25 with fastp, clone calling with MiXCR) and kept in-frame beta chains. For every CDR3 protein sequence, its rows merge into one entry that carries the most common genes and DNA. The sample records 560,000 or so distinct CDR3 sequences, about 16% of which are singletons. The ten largest make up approximately 12% of the sample. Read against the paper, the sample's time point label means: newly diagnosed GD, antithyroid drugs for less than 3 months. RNA was extracted from PBMCs in TRIzol for both TCR sequencing and RNA sequencing.

These sequences were also reported in another study, on T cells in Graves' hyperthyroidism and ophthalmopathy.

Here the sequenced sample was peripheral blood mononuclear cells (PBMCs), taken at new diagnosis, from a patient treated with antithyroid drugs. These receptors all stem from a man aged 18 to 29 with Graves disease. Donor details come from another sample of the same person, matched by shared clones.

This clonotype was detected only a few times. V gene TRBV20-1 combines with J gene TRBJ1-2, with 9 positions matching TRBD1. The CDR3 contains 14 residues. Trimming took 7 bases from V and 4 from J; bases not matched to a gene: 10. Per the germline V gene, CDR1 is DFQATT and CDR2 is SNEGSKA (reference sequence). CDR3 sequence reads: CSGLGQGLVYGYTF. For the CDR3, the DNA is TGCAGTGGTCTGGGACAGGGTCTGGTCTATGGCTACACCTTC.

This clonotype was counted many times. The chain is built from TRBV20-1 and TRBJ2-5; 9 bases align to TRBD2. The ends lost 0 bases at V and 5 bases at J; junction bases unmatched: 10. In germline, CDR1 is DFQATT, CDR2 SNEGSKA (reference sequence). This CDR3 has 16 amino acids. The chain's CDR3 is CSARDLIAGVRETQYF. CDR3 DNA: TGCAGTGCTAGAGATTTGATAGCGGGAGTACGGGAGACCCAGTACTTC.

This clonotype was found a few times. The J gene is TRBJ2-5, the V gene TRBV5-1, with 7 bases identical to TRBD2. This CDR3 comprises 18 residues. Germline V gives CDR1 SGHRS, CDR2 YFSETQ. V lost 0 bases and J lost 5; bases outside the gene matches: 16. The CDR3 reads CASSLAQMGGSAWETQYF. CDR3 sequence (DNA): TGCGCCAGCAGCTTGGCCCAAATGGGCGGGAGCGCTTGGGAGACCCAGTACTTC.

The chain joins TRBV12-3 or TRBV12-4 to TRBJ2-4; the D gene is possibly TRBD1 (6 bases). CDR3 length equals 15 residues. Between the trimmed V and J ends, which lost 5 bases and 4 bases, there was a span of 15 bases. The CDR3 loop reads CASSNQGQEKNIQYF. The CDR3 DNA reads TGTGCCAGCAGTAATCAGGGGCAGGAGAAAAACATTCAGTACTTC.

This clonotype was seen many times. J is TRBJ1-5 and V is TRBV6-1, with D hard to call. Germline V CDR1 and CDR2: MNHNS, SASEGT. This CDR3 is built from 13 residues. V gave up 8 bases and J gave up 0 bases, with 8 bases separating them. As DNA, the CDR3 is TGTGCCAGCGCGGAGTCTAGCAATCAGCCCCAGCATTTT. Protein: CASAESSNQPQHF.

This clonotype was counted a few times. The CDR3 here is CASSMGSGANVLTF. In DNA form, the CDR3 reads TGTGCCAGTAGCATGGGCTCTGGGGCCAACGTCCTGACTTTC. This chain uses TRBV19 with TRBJ2-6; unclear D gene. Germline V gene lookup returns CDR1 LNHDA and CDR2 SQIVND (reference sequence). CDR3 length equals 14 residues. V gave up 6 bases and J gave up 0 bases, with 6 bases separating them.

The sample holds many counts of this clonotype. The chain joins TRBV11-2 to TRBJ2-1; D is unclear. The CDR3 runs 13 residues. Per the germline V gene, CDR1 is SGHAT and CDR2 is FQNNGV. V was pared by 5 bases and J by 9 bases, with 14 bases between. CDR3 region: CASSLHGGVEQFF. The DNA of the CDR3 is TGTGCCAGCAGCCTTCACGGTGGGGTTGAGCAGTTCTTC.

This clonotype appeared a few times. The J gene is TRBJ2-4, the V gene TRBV27; possible D gene TRBD1, 6 bases. The CDR3 covers 16 residues. Germline V gene lookup returns CDR1 MNHEY and CDR2 SMNVEV (reference sequence). V lost 6 bases and J lost 0, with 15 bases in between. DNA of the CDR3: TGTGCCAGCAGCTGGGACATTAAGTTAGCCAAAAACATTCAGTACTTC. Amino acids: CASSWDIKLAKNIQYF.

The chain couples TRBV5-4 to TRBJ1-6; D is uncertain. Trimming took off 2 bases at V and 9 bases at J, with 12 bases between the two ends. The CDR3 spans 14 residues. Germline CDR1 and CDR2: SGHNT and YYREEE (reference sequence). This chain's CDR3 is CASSLFEWGSPLHF. CDR3 sequence (DNA): TGTGCCAGCAGCTTATTCGAATGGGGTTCACCCCTCCACTTT.

This clonotype has ten or more counts. This sequence joins TRBV12-3 or TRBV12-4 and TRBJ2-3, with 11 bases identical to TRBD1. Losses at the gene ends were 5 bases for V and 2 bases for J; bases not matched to a gene: 3. The CDR3 has 15 amino acids. The CDR3 sequence: CASSGDRGYTDTQYF. CDR3 in DNA: TGTGCCAGCAGTGGGGACAGGGGGTACACAGATACGCAGTATTTT.